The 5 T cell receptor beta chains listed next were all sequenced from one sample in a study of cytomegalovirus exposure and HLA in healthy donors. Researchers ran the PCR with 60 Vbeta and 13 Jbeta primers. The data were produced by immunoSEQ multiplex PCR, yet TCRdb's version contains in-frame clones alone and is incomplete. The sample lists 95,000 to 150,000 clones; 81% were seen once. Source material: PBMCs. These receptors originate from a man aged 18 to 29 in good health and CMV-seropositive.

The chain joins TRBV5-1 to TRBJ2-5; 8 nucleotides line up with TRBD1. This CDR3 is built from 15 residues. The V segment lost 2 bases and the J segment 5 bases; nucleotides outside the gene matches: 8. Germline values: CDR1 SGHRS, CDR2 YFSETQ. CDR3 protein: CASSFYTGGLETQYF. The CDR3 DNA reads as TGCGCCAGCAGCTTCTACACAGGGGGTTTGGAGACCCAGTACTTC.

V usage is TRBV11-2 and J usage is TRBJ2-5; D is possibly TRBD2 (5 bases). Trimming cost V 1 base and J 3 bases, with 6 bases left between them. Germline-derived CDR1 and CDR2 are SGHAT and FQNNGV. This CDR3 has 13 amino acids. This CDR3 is CASSLVREETQYF. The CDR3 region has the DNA TGTGCCAGCAGCTTAGTGAGGGAAGAGACCCAGTACTTC.

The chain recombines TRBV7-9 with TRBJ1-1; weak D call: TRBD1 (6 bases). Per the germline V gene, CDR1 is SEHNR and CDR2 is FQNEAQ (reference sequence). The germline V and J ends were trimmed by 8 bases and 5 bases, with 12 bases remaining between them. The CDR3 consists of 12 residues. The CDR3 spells CASGRGTTEAFF. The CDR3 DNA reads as TGTGCCAGCGGCAGGGGAACGACTGAAGCTTTCTTT.

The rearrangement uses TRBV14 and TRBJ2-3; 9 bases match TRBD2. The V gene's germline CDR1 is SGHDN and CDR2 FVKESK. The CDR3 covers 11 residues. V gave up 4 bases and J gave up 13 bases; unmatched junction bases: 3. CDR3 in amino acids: CASSLAGEEYF. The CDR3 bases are TGTGCCAGCAGCCTAGCGGGAGAAGAGTATTTT.

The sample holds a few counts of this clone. CDR3 sequence: CASSLARGPTDTQYF. CDR3 nucleotides: TGTGCCAGCAGCTTAGCGCGGGGGCCCACAGATACGCAGTATTTT. The rearrangement joins TRBV7-2 to TRBJ2-3, with a tentative D call TRBD2 (7 bases). The length of the CDR3 is 15 residues. V shed 0 bases and J shed 2 bases, with 9 bases lying between them. Germline V lookup: CDR1 SGHTA, CDR2 FQGNSA.